The next 29 T cell receptor beta chains were all read from a single sample in a study of T cells in Graves' hyperthyroidism and ophthalmopathy. TCR beta CDR3 region amplification was performed from RNA transcripts. The TCR CDR3 first-round RT-PCR relied on the HTBI primer set. Via MiXCR, TCRdb re-called the multiplex PCR reads, giving one row per CDR3 protein. Of a few hundred thousand distinct CDR3 sequences listed, about a sixth are singletons. Source material: blood. Receptor source: a woman aged 40 to 50 with Graves' ophthalmopathy.

The genes are TRBV28 and TRBJ2-7; no reliable D call. The V and J ends lost 5 bases and 3 bases respectively, with 14 bases between them. CDR3 length: 14 residues. CDR1 is MDHEN and CDR2 is SYDVKM in the germline V gene. CDR3 sequence reads: CASSTPSRGYEQYF. For the CDR3, the DNA is TGTGCCAGCAGTACTCCTTCACGAGGCTACGAGCAGTACTTC.

Notes on this clonotype: A read error may be the cause here, since a much bigger clone is one base away. The V gene is TRBV28, the J gene TRBJ1-1, with TRBD1 matching over 10 bases. Germline CDR1 reads MDHEN; CDR2 reads SYDVKM. The CDR3 extends over 15 amino acids. The CDR3 region is CVSRPTGGQGTEAFF. The DNA of the CDR3 is TGTGTCAGCAGGCCAACGGGGGGACAGGGGACTGAAGCTTTCTTT.

This clonotype has at least ten counts. V and J are TRBV3-1 and TRBJ1-1; TRBD1 is a possible D gene (6 bases). Germline CDR1 and CDR2: LGHDT and YNNKEL (reference sequence). The V end lost 4 bases, the J end lost 0 bases, and 12 bases lay between the germline ends. There are 15 residues in the CDR3. The CDR3 DNA is TGTGCCAGCAGCCGAAAGACAGGAATGAACACTGAAGCTTTCTTT. This sequence encodes CASSRKTGMNTEAFF.

This clonotype showed up many times. V is TRBV7-9 and J is TRBJ2-7; 8 bases line up with TRBD2. Unmatched junction bases numbered 13, after V lost 5 bases and J lost 1 base. The CDR3 has 17 residues. From germline, CDR1 is SEHNR and CDR2 FQNEAQ (reference sequence). The CDR3 protein is CASSRLSGRAGSYEQYF. The CDR3 DNA sequence: TGTGCCAGCAGCCGACTTTCCGGGAGGGCCGGTTCCTACGAGCAGTACTTC.

This clonotype was recorded many times. The V and J genes are TRBV28 and TRBJ2-7; no clear D gene. There are 12 residues in the CDR3. Looked up from germline, CDR1 is MDHEN and CDR2 is SYDVKM. The V end was cut by 6 bases, the J end by 3 bases, with 9 bases between. CDR3 in amino acids: CASSRILYEQYF. The CDR3 DNA reads TGTGCCAGCAGCCGAATCCTCTACGAGCAGTACTTC.

This clonotype was recorded at least ten times. The chain combines TRBV6-5 with TRBJ2-7; either TRBD1 or TRBD2 may fit D (6 bases each). The germline V gene has CDR1 MNHEY and CDR2 SVGAGI. V was cut by 2 bases and J by 6 bases, with 11 bases left in between. The length of the CDR3 is 13 residues. The CDR3 nucleotides read TGTGCCAGCAGTTACCTCGGGGGCGCCGAGCAGTACTTC. It yields the protein CASSYLGGAEQYF.

This clonotype was counted ten times or more. The CDR3 is CASSQDQTSGANVLTF. DNA for the CDR3: TGCGCCAGCAGCCAAGATCAGACCTCTGGGGCCAACGTCCTGACTTTC. V usage is TRBV4-3 and J usage is TRBJ2-6; D call uncertain. The CDR3 spans 16 residues. Looked up from germline, CDR1 is LGHNA and CDR2 is YSLEER. V lost 0 bases and J lost 0, with 6 bases in between.

The J gene is TRBJ2-5, the V gene TRBV12-3 or TRBV12-4; 9 bases line up with TRBD1. This CDR3 comprises 15 residues. Germline trimming cut 6 bases from V and 2 bases from J; bases unmatched to any gene: 7. The chain's CDR3 is CASSPGQGIQETQYF. The CDR3 DNA follows: TGTGCCAGCAGCCCGGGACAGGGTATACAAGAGACCCAGTACTTC.

This sequence joins TRBV30 and TRBJ1-2; 10 bases are shared with TRBD1. V was clipped by 4 bases and J by 8 bases; unmatched bases: 10. The CDR3 covers 14 residues. The germline CDR1 and CDR2 sequences are GTSNPN and SVGIG (reference sequence). The CDR3 coding sequence is TGTGCCTGGAACACCGGGACAGGGGTTGAGGGCTACACCTTC. Translation: CAWNTGTGVEGYTF.

This clonotype occurred many times. CDR3 region: CASSFMLGRSGLNSYEQYF. The CDR3 DNA sequence: TGTGCCAGCAGTTTTATGTTGGGTCGTAGCGGGCTGAACTCCTACGAGCAGTACTTC. The rearrangement joins TRBV28 to TRBJ2-7, with 7 bases identical to TRBD2. The CDR3 extends over 19 amino acids. Per the germline V gene, CDR1 is MDHEN and CDR2 is SYDVKM. Trimming cost V 3 bases and J 0 bases; bases outside gene matches: 17.

The chain carries TRBV6-4 and TRBJ2-1, with 11 bases that match TRBD2. Germline CDR1 MRHNA, CDR2 SNTAGT. The V gene end was trimmed by 6 bases and the J gene end by 9 bases; junction bases not matched to a gene: 7. This CDR3 is built from 14 residues. CDR3 in DNA: TGTGCCAGCAGACTCACCGGACTAGCGGGTGAGCAGTTCTTC. Amino acid sequence: CASRLTGLAGEQFF.

About this clonotype itself: One end of the junction fails to match germline, which may point to a read error. The V call is TRBV28, the J call TRBJ1-2; D possibly corresponds to TRBD1 (5 bases). The CDR3 has 14 amino acids. CDR1 and CDR2 (germline): MDHEN, SYDVKM. The CDR3: CASSLSQGDYGYIF. The CDR3 nucleotides read TGTGCCAGCAGTTTAAGTCAGGGTGACTATGGCTACATCTTC.

This clonotype was observed many times. This chain uses TRBV2 with TRBJ2-7; a weak D match, TRBD1 (6 bases). The CDR3 runs to 12 residues. Trimming cost V 8 bases and J 3 bases, with 11 bases left between them. CDR1 and CDR2 (germline): SNHLY, FYNNEI. CDR3 coding DNA: TGTGCCAGCCGGGACATATACTACGAGCAGTACTTC. As protein: CASRDIYYEQYF.

This clonotype was counted at least ten times. V usage is TRBV11-3 and J usage is TRBJ2-2; TRBD1 or TRBD2 may be the D gene (5 bases each). Trimming cost V 5 bases and J 10 bases, with 20 bases left between them. The CDR3 is made up of 15 amino acids. Per germline, CDR1 SGHNT and CDR2 YENEEA. CDR3 region: CASSPGTDNIEELFF. Here the CDR3 DNA reads TGTGCCAGCAGCCCAGGGACCGATAACATTGAGGAGCTGTTTTTT.

This clonotype was counted at least ten times. The chain carries TRBV27 and TRBJ1-2, with no clear D. The CDR3 has 16 residues. From germline, CDR1 is MNHEY and CDR2 SMNVEV (reference sequence). Deletions cut 8 bases from V and 0 bases from J, with 19 bases between. The CDR3 DNA is TGTGCCAGCCTTTGGAGTCCCCTTGGGGCTAACTATGGCTACACCTTC. Amino acid sequence: CASLWSPLGANYGYTF.

At least ten counts were recorded for this clonotype. The J gene is TRBJ2-7, the V gene TRBV9; D gene uncertain. The length of the CDR3 is 15 residues. Deletions cut 0 bases from V and 7 bases from J, with 17 bases between. CDR1 is SGDLS, CDR2 YYNGEE, per germline. The CDR3 loop is CASSVDSGGLVEQYF. DNA of the CDR3: TGTGCCAGCAGCGTAGATTCGGGTGGTTTGGTTGAGCAGTACTTC.

This clonotype was seen at least ten times. This chain joins TRBV28 and TRBJ2-5; 9 positions match TRBD2. The germline V gene has CDR1 MDHEN and CDR2 SYDVKM. The ends lost 7 bases at V and 5 bases at J; junction bases unmatched: 11. This CDR3 has 15 residues. The CDR3 reads CASTFSAGGPETQYF. The CDR3 DNA sequence: TGTGCCAGCACCTTTAGTGCGGGAGGGCCGGAGACCCAGTACTTC.

This clonotype appeared a few times. A much larger clone sits a single nucleotide away, making a read error possible. V usage is TRBV27 and J usage is TRBJ2-2; 7 bases are shared with TRBD1. This CDR3 has 15 residues. Germline lookup yields CDR1 MNHEY and CDR2 SMNVEV (reference sequence). The V segment lost 5 bases and the J segment 9 bases; nucleotides outside the gene matches: 12. The CDR3 protein is CASSPSPTGARELFF. The CDR3 region has the DNA TGTGCCAGCAGTCCCAGCCCAACAGGGGCCAGGGAGCTGTTTTTT.

This clonotype was picked up many times. The germline gene is not matched at one end of the junction; a read error may be the cause. The CDR3 DNA reads as TGTGCCAGCAGACCTCAGGGACAGGGGCCGACCAATTTT. Translating it yields CASRPQGQGPTNF. The chain joins TRBV6-2 or TRBV6-3 to TRBJ1-1; 10 bases map to TRBD1. The germline CDR1 and CDR2 sequences are MNHEY and SVGEGT. This CDR3 has 13 residues.

This chain connects TRBV7-2 to TRBJ1-1; 7 bases match TRBD1. V was pared by 5 bases and J by 0 bases, with 6 bases of the junction left unmatched. Germline V gene sequence: CDR1 SGHTA, CDR2 FQGNSA. The CDR3 spans 15 residues. CDR3 sequence reads: CASSRQGSMNTEAFF. CDR3 in DNA: TGTGCCAGCAGCCGACAGGGATCAATGAACACTGAAGCTTTCTTT.

This clonotype was detected ten times or more. The chain joins TRBV11-2 to TRBJ2-5; no reliable D call. This CDR3 comprises 15 residues. The germline V and J ends were trimmed by 5 bases and 4 bases, with 17 bases remaining between them. Germline loops: CDR1 SGHAT, CDR2 FQNNGV. CDR3 region: CASSALKGIRETQYF. The CDR3 DNA follows: TGTGCCAGCAGCGCGTTAAAGGGCATAAGAGAGACCCAGTACTTC. Together with reference TRBV11-2 and TRBJ2-5, the CDR3 gives the full variable domain: EAGVAQSPRYKIIEKRQSVAFWCNPISGHATLYWYQQILGQGPKLLIQFQNNGVVDDSQLPKDRFSAERLKGVDSTLKIQPAKLEDSAVYLCASSALKGIRETQYFGPGTRLLVL.

This clonotype was counted many times. This sequence joins TRBV20-1 and TRBJ1-5; D uncertain. Trimming took 0 bases from V and 7 from J, leaving 16 bases between them. The germline CDR1 and CDR2 sequences are DFQATT and SNEGSKA (reference sequence). The CDR3 runs 15 residues. The CDR3 reads CSAREDGRSGQPQHF. CDR3 DNA: TGCAGTGCTAGAGAGGACGGACGATCGGGACAGCCCCAGCATTTT.

Details on this clonotype: Its ends do not fully match the called genes, so a read error is possible. This chain joins TRBV12-3 or TRBV12-4 and TRBJ1-3; no definite D call. CDR3 length: 13 residues. The DNA for the CDR3 is TGTGCCAGCAGCCTAGCCTCTGGAAACACCATATCTTTT. Amino acids: CASSLASGNTISF.

This clonotype was seen repeatedly, ten times or more. This rearrangement joins TRBV5-1 to TRBJ2-3, with a weak D call TRBD1 (5 bases). V shed 4 bases and J shed 4 bases, with 22 bases lying between them. CDR1 and CDR2 from the germline V gene are SGHRS and YFSETQ. This CDR3 region has 17 residues. This chain's CDR3 is CASSKIASGMVSDTQYF. The CDR3 region has the DNA TGCGCCAGCAGCAAGATCGCGTCAGGGATGGTCTCAGATACGCAGTATTTT.

This clonotype has ten or more counts. This rearrangement joins TRBV12-3 or TRBV12-4 to TRBJ2-5; D is uncertain. This CDR3 has 13 residues. The V end was cut by 3 bases, the J end by 0 bases, with 5 bases between. The CDR3 sequence: CASSLQYQETQYF. The CDR3 DNA follows: TGTGCCAGCAGTTTGCAGTACCAAGAGACCCAGTACTTC.

The sample holds many counts of this clonotype. The genes are TRBV11-2 and TRBJ2-7, with TRBD2 matching 9 bases. CDR1 is SGHAT, CDR2 FQNNGV, per germline. CDR3 size: 14 residues. The V segment lost 3 bases and the J segment 4 bases; nucleotides outside the gene matches: 4. The CDR3 bases are TGTGCCAGCAGCTTTAAAAGCGGGGGGTACGAGCAGTACTTC. This sequence encodes CASSFKSGGYEQYF.

The chain has TRBV7-2 and TRBJ2-7, with D possibly being TRBD2 (5 bases). Germline V gene lookup returns CDR1 SGHTA and CDR2 FQGNSA. Between the trimmed V and J ends, which lost 6 bases and 4 bases, there was a span of 13 bases. CDR3 length: 13 residues. The CDR3 DNA reads as TGTGCCAGCAGTTTGGGATGGGAGTACGAGCAGTACTTC. Translated, it gives CASSLGWEYEQYF.

This clonotype has a count of ten or more. J is TRBJ1-3 and V is TRBV6-5, with 9 bases aligning to TRBD1. The CDR3 is 17 amino acids. The germline CDR1 and CDR2 sequences are MNHEY and SVGAGI. The ends lost 4 bases at V and 1 base at J; junction bases unmatched: 8. CDR3: CASSSRPGTGSGNTIYF. CDR3 nucleotides: TGTGCCAGCAGTTCTCGCCCCGGGACAGGGTCTGGAAACACCATATATTTT.

In its sample, this clonotype was seen many times. The chain combines TRBV30 with TRBJ1-3; 7 nucleotides align to TRBD1. The CDR3 length is 15 residues. With V trimmed by 0 bases and J by 7 bases, 9 bases remained unmatched. Looked up from germline, CDR1 is GTSNPN and CDR2 is SVGIG (reference sequence). The CDR3 here is CAWSVRQGLWNTIYF. The CDR3 DNA is TGTGCCTGGAGTGTGAGACAGGGTCTATGGAACACCATATATTTT.